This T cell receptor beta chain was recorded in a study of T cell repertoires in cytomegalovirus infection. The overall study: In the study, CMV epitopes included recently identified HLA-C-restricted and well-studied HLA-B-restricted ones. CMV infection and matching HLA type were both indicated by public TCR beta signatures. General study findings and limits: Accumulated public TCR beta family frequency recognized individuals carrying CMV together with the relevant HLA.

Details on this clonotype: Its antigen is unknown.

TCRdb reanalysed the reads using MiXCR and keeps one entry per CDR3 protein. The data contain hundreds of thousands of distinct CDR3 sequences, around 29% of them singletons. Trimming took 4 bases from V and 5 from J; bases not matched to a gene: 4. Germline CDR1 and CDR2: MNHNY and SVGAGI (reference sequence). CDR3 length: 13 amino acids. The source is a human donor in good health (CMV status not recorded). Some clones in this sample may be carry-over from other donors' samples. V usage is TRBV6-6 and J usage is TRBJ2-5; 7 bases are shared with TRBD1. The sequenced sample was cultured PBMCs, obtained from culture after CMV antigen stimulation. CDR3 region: CASSSDRDETQYF. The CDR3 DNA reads TGTGCCAGCAGTTCCGACAGGGACGAGACCCAGTACTTC.